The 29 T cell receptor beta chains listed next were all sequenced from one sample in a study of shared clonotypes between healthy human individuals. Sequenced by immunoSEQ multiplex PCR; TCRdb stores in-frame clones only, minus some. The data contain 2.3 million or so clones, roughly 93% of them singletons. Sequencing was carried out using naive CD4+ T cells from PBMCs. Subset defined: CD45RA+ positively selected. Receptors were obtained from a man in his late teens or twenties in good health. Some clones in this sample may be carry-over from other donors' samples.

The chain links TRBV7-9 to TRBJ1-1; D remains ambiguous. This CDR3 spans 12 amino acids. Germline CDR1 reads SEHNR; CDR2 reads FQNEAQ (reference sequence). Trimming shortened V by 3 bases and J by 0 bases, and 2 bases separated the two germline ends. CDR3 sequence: CASSFVNTEAFF. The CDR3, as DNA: TGTGCCAGCAGCTTTGTGAACACTGAAGCTTTCTTT.

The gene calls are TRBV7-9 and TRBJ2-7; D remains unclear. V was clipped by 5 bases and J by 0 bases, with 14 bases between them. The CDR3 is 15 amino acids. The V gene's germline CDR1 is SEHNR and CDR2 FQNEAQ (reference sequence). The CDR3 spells CASSLDRSRSYEQYF. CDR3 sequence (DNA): TGTGCCAGCAGCCTGGACCGGTCGCGCTCCTACGAGCAGTACTTC.

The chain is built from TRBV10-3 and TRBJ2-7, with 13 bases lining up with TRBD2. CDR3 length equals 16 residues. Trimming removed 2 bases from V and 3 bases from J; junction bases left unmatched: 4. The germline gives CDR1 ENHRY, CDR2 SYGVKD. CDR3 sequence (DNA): TGTGCCATCAGTGAGACCCGGACTAGCGGGAGCTACGAGCAGTACTTC. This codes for CAISETRTSGSYEQYF.

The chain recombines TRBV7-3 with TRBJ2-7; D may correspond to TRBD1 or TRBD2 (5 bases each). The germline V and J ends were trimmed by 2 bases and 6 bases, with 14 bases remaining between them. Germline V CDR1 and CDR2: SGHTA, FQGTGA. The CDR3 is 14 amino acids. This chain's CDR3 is CASSLLEGTAEQYF. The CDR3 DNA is TGTGCCAGCAGCTTACTCGAGGGGACGGCCGAGCAGTACTTC. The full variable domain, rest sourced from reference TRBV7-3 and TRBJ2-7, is GAGVSQTPSNKVTEKGKYVELRCDPISGHTALYWYRQSLGQGPEFLIYFQGTGAADDSGLPNDRFFAVRPEGSVSTLKIQRTERGDSAVYLCASSLLEGTAEQYFGPGTRLTVT.

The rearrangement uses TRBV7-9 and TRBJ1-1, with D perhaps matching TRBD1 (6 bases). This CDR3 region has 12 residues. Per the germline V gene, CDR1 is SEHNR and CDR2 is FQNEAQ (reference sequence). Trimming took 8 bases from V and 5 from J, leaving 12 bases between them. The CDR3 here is CASVGQRTEAFF. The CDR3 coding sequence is TGTGCCAGCGTCGGACAGAGGACTGAAGCTTTCTTT.

For the CDR3, the DNA is TGTGCCAGCTCCGGTGGGGGAGCTGGAAACACCATATATTTT. Protein sequence: CASSGGGAGNTIYF. The chain combines TRBV18 with TRBJ1-3, with a tentative D call TRBD1 (5 bases). The germline V gene encodes CDR1 KGHSH and CDR2 LQKENI. This CDR3 spans 14 amino acids. V was shortened by 6 bases and J by 2 bases, with 11 bases between the two germline ends.

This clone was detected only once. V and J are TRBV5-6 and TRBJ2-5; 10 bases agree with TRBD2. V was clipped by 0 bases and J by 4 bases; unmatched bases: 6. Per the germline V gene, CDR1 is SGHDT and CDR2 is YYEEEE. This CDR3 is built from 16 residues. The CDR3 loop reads CASSLVSSGSRETQYF. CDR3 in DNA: TGTGCCAGCAGCTTGGTATCTAGCGGGAGTAGAGAGACCCAGTACTTC.

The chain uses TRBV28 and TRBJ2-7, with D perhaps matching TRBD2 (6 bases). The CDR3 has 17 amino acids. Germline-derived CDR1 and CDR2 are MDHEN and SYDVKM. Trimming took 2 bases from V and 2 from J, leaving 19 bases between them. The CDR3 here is CASSLRGDWDAAYEQYF. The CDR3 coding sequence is TGTGCCAGCAGTTTACGTGGGGACTGGGACGCCGCCTACGAGCAGTACTTC. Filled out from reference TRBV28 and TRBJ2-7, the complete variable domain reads DVKVTQSSRYLVKRTGEKVFLECVQDMDHENMFWYRQDPGLGLRLIYFSYDVKMKEKGDIPEGYSVSREKKERFSLILESASTNQTSMYLCASSLRGDWDAAYEQYFGPGTRLTVT.

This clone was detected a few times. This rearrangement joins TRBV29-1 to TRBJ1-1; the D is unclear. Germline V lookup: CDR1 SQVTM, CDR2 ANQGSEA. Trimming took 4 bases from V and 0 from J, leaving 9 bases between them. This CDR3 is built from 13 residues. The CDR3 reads CSVAKRLNTEAFF. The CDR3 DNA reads TGCAGCGTTGCGAAGAGACTGAACACTGAAGCTTTCTTT.

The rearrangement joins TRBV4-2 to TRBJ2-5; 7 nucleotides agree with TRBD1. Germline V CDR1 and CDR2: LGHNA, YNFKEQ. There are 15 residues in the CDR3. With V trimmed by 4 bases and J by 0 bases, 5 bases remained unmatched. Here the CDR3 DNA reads TGTGCCAGCAGCCCCGGGACAGTGTACCAAGAGACCCAGTACTTC. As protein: CASSPGTVYQETQYF.

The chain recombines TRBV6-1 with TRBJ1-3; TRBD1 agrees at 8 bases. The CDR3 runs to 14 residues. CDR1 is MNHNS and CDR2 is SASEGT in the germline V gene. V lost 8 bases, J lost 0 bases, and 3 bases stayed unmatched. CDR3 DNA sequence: TGTGCCAGCGACAGGGGATCCTCTGGAAACACCATATATTTT. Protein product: CASDRGSSGNTIYF.

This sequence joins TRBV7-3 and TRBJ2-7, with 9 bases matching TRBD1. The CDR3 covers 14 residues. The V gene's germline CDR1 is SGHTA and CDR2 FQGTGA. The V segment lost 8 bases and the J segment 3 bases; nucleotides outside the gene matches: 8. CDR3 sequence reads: CASAVGQGNYEQYF. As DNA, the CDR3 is TGTGCCAGCGCCGTGGGACAGGGCAACTACGAGCAGTACTTC.

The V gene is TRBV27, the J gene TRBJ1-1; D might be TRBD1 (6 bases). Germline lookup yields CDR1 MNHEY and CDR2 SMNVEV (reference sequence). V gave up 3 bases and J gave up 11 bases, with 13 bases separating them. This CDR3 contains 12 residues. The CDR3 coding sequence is TGTGCCAGCAGTTTCGGGCGGGGGCGGGCTTTCTTT. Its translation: CASSFGRGRAFF.

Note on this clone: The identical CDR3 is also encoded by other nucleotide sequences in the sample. CDR3 DNA: TGTGCCAGCAGCTTGGGAGACGAGCAGTACTTC. It is translated as CASSLGDEQYF. The chain is built from TRBV7-2 and TRBJ2-7; D may be TRBD2 (5 bases). With 3 bases removed from V and 5 bases from J, the gap between germline ends came to 5 bases. The germline gives CDR1 SGHTA, CDR2 FQGNSA. The length of the CDR3 is 11 residues.

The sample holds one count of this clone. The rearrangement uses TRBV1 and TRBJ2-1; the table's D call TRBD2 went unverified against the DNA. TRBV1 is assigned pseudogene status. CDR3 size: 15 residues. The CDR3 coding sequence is TGCACCAGCAGCCAGCGCATTCCCTCCTACAATGAGCAGTTCTTC. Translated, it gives CTSSQRIPSYNEQFF.

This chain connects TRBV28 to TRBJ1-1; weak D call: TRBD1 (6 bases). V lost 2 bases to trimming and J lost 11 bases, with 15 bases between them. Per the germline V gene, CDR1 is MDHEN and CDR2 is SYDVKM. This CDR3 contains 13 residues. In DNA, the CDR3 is TGTGCCAGCAGTTTAGGGGGCCCCCCGGACGCTTTCTTT. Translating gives CASSLGGPPDAFF.

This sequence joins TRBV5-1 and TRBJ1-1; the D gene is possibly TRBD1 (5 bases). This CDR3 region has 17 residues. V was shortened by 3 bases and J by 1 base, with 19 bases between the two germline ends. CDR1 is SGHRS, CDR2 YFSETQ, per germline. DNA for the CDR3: TGCGCCAGCAGCTCGCCACTCCGGGACGGAGAGAACACTGAAGCTTTCTTT. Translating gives CASSSPLRDGENTEAFF.

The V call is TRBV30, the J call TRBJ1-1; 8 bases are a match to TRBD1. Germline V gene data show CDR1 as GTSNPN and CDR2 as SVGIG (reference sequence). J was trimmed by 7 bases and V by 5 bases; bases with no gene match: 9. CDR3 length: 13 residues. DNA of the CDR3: TGTGCCTGGTCAGGGGGCGATGGTTTTGAAGCTTTCTTT. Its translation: CAWSGGDGFEAFF.

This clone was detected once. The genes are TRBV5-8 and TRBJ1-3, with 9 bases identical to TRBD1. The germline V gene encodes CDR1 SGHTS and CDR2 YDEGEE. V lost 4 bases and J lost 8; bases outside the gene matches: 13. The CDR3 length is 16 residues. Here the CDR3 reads CASSRVQGARFDTIYF. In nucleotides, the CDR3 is TGTGCCAGCAGCCGCGTACAGGGGGCGCGTTTCGACACCATATATTTT.

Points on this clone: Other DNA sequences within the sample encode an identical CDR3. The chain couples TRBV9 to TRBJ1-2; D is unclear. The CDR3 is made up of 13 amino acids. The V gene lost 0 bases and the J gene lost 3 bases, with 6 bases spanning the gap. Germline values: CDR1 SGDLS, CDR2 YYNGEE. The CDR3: CASSVGADYGYTF. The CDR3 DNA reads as TGTGCCAGCAGCGTAGGAGCAGACTATGGCTACACCTTC.

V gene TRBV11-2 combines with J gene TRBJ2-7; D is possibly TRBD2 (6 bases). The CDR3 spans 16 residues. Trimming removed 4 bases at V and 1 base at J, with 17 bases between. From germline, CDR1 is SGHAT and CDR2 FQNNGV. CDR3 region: CASSYRRDSSSYEQYF. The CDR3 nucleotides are TGTGCCAGCAGCTACCGCCGGGACTCTTCTTCCTACGAGCAGTACTTC.

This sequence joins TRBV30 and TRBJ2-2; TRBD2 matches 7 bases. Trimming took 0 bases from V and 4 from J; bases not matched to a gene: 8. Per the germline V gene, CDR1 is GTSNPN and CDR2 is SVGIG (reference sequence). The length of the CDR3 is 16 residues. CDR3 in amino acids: CAWSVHGLAVTGELFF. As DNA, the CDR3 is TGTGCCTGGAGTGTACACGGGCTAGCGGTCACCGGGGAGCTGTTTTTT.

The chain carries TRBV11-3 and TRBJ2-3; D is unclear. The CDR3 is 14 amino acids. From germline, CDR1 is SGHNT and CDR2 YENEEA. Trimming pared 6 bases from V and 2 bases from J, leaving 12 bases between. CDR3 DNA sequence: TGTGCCAGCAGTTCATCTGTGAACACAGATACGCAGTATTTT. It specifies CASSSSVNTDTQYF.

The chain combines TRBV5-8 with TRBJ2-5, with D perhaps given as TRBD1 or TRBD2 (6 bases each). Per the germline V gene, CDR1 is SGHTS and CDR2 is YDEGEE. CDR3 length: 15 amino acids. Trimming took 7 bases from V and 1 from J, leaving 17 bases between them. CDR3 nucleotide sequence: TGTGCCAGCGGGATACAGGGAGGCCTCCAAGAGACCCAGTACTTC. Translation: CASGIQGGLQETQYF. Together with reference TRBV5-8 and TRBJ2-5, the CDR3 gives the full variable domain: EAGVTQSPTHLIKTRGQQATLRCSPISGHTSVYWYQQALGLGLQFLLWYDEGEERNRGNFPPRFSGRQFPNYSSELNVNALELEDSALYLCASGIQGGLQETQYFGPGTRLLVL.

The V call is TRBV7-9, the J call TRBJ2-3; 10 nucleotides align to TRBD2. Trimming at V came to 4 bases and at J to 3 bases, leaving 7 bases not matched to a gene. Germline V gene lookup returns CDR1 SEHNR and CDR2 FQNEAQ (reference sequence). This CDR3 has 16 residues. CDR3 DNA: TGTGCCAGCAGCTACCATCTAGCGGGAGCAACAGATACGCAGTATTTT. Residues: CASSYHLAGATDTQYF.

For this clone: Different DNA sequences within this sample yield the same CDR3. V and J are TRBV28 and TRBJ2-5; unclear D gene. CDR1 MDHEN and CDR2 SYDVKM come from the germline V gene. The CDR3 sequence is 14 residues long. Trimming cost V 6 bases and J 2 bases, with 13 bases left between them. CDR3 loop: CASSLSGAQETQYF. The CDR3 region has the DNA TGTGCCAGCAGCCTCTCCGGAGCTCAAGAGACCCAGTACTTC.

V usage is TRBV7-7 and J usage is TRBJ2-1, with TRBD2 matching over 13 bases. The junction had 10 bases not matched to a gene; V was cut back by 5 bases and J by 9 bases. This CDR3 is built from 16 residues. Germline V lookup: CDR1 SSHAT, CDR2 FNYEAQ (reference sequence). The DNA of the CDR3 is TGTGCCAGCAGCCCCCTGCCGGGACTAGCGGGACTTGAGCAGTTCTTC. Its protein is CASSPLPGLAGLEQFF.

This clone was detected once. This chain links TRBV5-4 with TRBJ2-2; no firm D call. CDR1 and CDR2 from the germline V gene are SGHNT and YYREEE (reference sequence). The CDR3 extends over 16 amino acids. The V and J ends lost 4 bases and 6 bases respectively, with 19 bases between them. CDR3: CASSPSIVIGSGELFF. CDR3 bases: TGTGCCAGCAGCCCAAGCATCGTCATCGGGTCCGGGGAGCTGTTTTTT.

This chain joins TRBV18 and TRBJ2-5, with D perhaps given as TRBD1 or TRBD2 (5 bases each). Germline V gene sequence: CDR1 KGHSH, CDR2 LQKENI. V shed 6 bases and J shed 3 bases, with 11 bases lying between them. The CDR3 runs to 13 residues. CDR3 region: CASSPMGEETQYF. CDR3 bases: TGTGCCAGCTCTCCGATGGGGGAAGAGACCCAGTACTTC.